This paragraph reports one T cell receptor (beta chain). The entry originates in a study of blood T cell repertoires in COVID-19. Study summary: The United States, Italy and Spain provided the acute and convalescent COVID-19 samples.

With 5 bases removed from V and 0 bases from J, the gap between germline ends came to 8 bases. This CDR3 spans 13 amino acids. CDR1 is LNHDA, CDR2 SQIVND, per germline (reference sequence). In the study's own analysis: Amplification with reference gene primers provided the estimates of nucleated cell counts. Data came from immunoSEQ multiplex PCR; TCRdb stores just in-frame clones and leaves some out. The V and J calls and clone size are taken from that table; D and trimming were inferred from the DNA. Counted here are hundreds of thousands of clones, about nine tenths occurring once; the ten biggest clones make up more than 2%.

The sample comprised peripheral blood. V is TRBV19 and J is TRBJ2-7; D might be TRBD2 (5 bases). The TCR comes from a man between 18 and 35 years old with active or convalescent COVID-19. Here the CDR3 DNA reads TGTGCCAGTAGTTCGGGAAACTCCTACGAGCAGTACTTC. Its translation is CASSSGNSYEQYF.